The clone carrying this T cell receptor beta chain was detected ten times or more. The time point is: persistent/refractory GD, antithyroid drugs over 5 years with positive TRAb. Preparation of the TCR library used RNA extracted from PBMCs. A volume of 7 to 9.5 milliliters of peripheral blood was collected in EDTA tubes. These data belong to a study of regulatory T cells in long-lasting Graves disease. Combining iRepertoire HTBI primers with Arm-PCR of CDR3 regions, the authors built TCR beta libraries. A single record per CDR3 protein comes from TCRdb applying MiXCR to the multiplex PCR reads. The top ten hold approximately 31% of the sample, which has 300,000 to 350,000 distinct CDR3 sequences, about 19% seen once. V dropped 6 bases and J dropped 6 bases, with 8 bases sitting between them. Germline CDR1 and CDR2: DFQATT and SNEGSKA (reference sequence). The CDR3 is 10 residues long.

The genes are TRBV20-1 and TRBJ1-2, with D hard to call. The TCR sequence derives from a female donor with Graves disease. This material consisted of peripheral blood mononuclear cells (PBMCs), taken when the disease was refractory, from a patient treated with antithyroid drugs. CDR3: CSARTDGYTF. CDR3 DNA sequence: TGCAGTGCCAGGACGGATGGCTACACCTTC.